This is a list of T cell receptor beta chains from one sample in a study of cytomegalovirus exposure and HLA in healthy donors. Generated by immunoSEQ multiplex PCR, the TCRdb table keeps only in-frame clones and is missing some. In the table there are roughly 160,000 clones, about 75% of which are singletons. The sequencing sample was made of PBMCs. The receptors shown here come from a man between 45 and 60 years old in good health and CMV-seropositive. CDR3s include the opening cysteine and the closing phenylalanine or tryptophan. A D gene is named only where the DNA matches it firmly. Clone size is given for some rows only: seen once, a few or many times, or a class if the clone is expanded.

CASSTQVVSSGNTIYF | TGTGCCAGCAGTACACAGGTTGTATCCTCTGGAAACACCATATATTTT | TRBJ1-3 | - | TRBV6-6 | -
CASSRETSGAYNEQFF | TGCGCCAGCAGTCGCGAGACTAGCGGGGCCTACAATGAGCAGTTCTTC | TRBJ2-1 | - | TRBV4-1 | TRBD2
CASRSRTGKSNQPQHF | TGTGCCAGCAGGTCAAGGACAGGGAAGAGCAATCAGCCCCAGCATTTT | TRBJ1-5 | - | TRBV28 | TRBD1
CASSPIQGAIGELFF | TGTGCCAGCTCACCAATCCAGGGGGCGATCGGGGAGCTGTTTTTT | TRBJ2-2 | - | TRBV18 | TRBD1
CASSLAGDSPLHF | TGCGCCAGCAGCTTGGCCGGGGATTCACCCCTCCACTTT | TRBJ1-6 | once | TRBV5-1 | -
CASSLLSGGRDNEQFF | TGTGCCAGCAGCTTGTTATCGGGGGGGCGGGACAATGAGCAGTTCTTC | TRBJ2-1 | - | TRBV5-6 | TRBD2
CASSPKPSGTEAFF | TGTGCCAGCAGTCCCAAACCTTCAGGGACTGAAGCTTTCTTT | TRBJ1-1 | - | TRBV27 | -
CASSLGRGGGQYF | TGTGCCAGCAGCTTAGGGCGGGGAGGGGGGCAGTACTTC | TRBJ2-7 | - | TRBV7-2 | -
CSARDPETQYF | TGCAGTGCTAGAGATCCGGAGACCCAGTACTTC | TRBJ2-5 | - | TRBV20-1 | -
CASSEIPAGGRNTQYF | TGTGCCAGCAGTGAAATTCCTGCGGGGGGGCGAAATACGCAGTATTTT | TRBJ2-3 | - | TRBV6-1 | TRBD2
CASSNREKAYNEQFF | TGCGCCAGCAGCAACAGGGAGAAGGCCTATAATGAGCAGTTCTTC | TRBJ2-1 | - | TRBV5-1 | -
CASSMGTGDRELFF | TGTGCCAGCAGCATGGGAACAGGGGACCGGGAGCTGTTTTTT | TRBJ2-2 | few | TRBV5-6 | TRBD1
CSVEDPGQPQHF | TGCAGCGTTGAAGATCCGGGTCAGCCCCAGCATTTT | TRBJ1-5 | - | TRBV29-1 | -
CASSRPDRVNTEAFF | TGCGCCAGCAGCCGACCTGACAGAGTGAACACTGAAGCTTTCTTT | TRBJ1-1 | - | TRBV5-1 | -
CASSSGLLSLHF | TGTGCCAGTAGTTCCGGTCTGCTTTCCCTCCACTTT | TRBJ1-6 | - | TRBV19 | -
CASSLGTGTGIQYF | TGTGCCAGCAGCCTCGGGACAGGGACCGGCATTCAGTACTTC | TRBJ2-4 | - | TRBV14 | TRBD1
CASSLTVAYGYTF | TGTGCCAGCAGTTTAACGGTTGCCTATGGCTACACCTTC | TRBJ1-2 | - | TRBV28 | -
CASRAGTGGTSQAFF | TGTGCCAGCAGAGCCGGGACAGGCGGAACAAGTCAAGCTTTCTTT | TRBJ1-1 | - | TRBV6-4 | TRBD1
CASSSPRQGNSGANVLTF | TGTGCCAGCAGCTCCCCAAGGCAGGGGAACTCTGGGGCCAACGTCCTGACTTTC | TRBJ2-6 | - | TRBV13 | -
CASIRTRGPGNTIYF | TGTGCCAGCATTAGGACCAGGGGGCCTGGAAACACCATATATTTT | TRBJ1-3 | - | TRBV6-1 | TRBD1
CASSLAGNTEAFF | TGTGCCAGCAGCTTGGCAGGGAACACTGAAGCTTTCTTT | TRBJ1-1 | - | TRBV5-4 | -
CASSPPGNYGYTF | TGTGCCAGCAGCCCACCAGGGAACTATGGCTACACCTTC | TRBJ1-2 | - | TRBV11-2 | -
CASSLASGHPGELFF | TGTGCCAGCAGCTTGGCGAGTGGGCACCCCGGGGAGCTGTTTTTT | TRBJ2-2 | - | TRBV7-2 | -
CASSQDMRGFVDTQYF | TGTGCCAGCAGCCAAGATATGCGGGGGTTTGTAGATACGCAGTATTTT | TRBJ2-3 | - | TRBV4-2 | TRBD2
CASGPGGGPEAFF | TGTGCTAGTGGTCCCGGGGGTGGCCCTGAAGCTTTCTTT | TRBJ1-1 | - | TRBV12-5 | -
CASSETGANSPLHF | TGTGCCAGCAGCGAGACAGGTGCTAATTCACCCCTCCACTTT | TRBJ1-6 | - | TRBV9 | -
CASSPSISNQPQHF | TGTGCCAGCAGCCCTAGTATTAGCAATCAGCCCCAGCATTTT | TRBJ1-5 | few | TRBV7-9 | -
CASSPKGPGVGEAFF | TGTGCCAGCTCACCTAAGGGTCCAGGGGTTGGTGAAGCTTTCTTT | TRBJ1-1 | - | TRBV18 | -
CASSTGRGTDYGYTF | TGTGCCAGCAGCACCGGTAGGGGCACAGACTATGGCTACACCTTC | TRBJ1-2 | - | TRBV9 | -
CASSDGSSSSGYTF | TGTGCCAGCAGTGATGGCTCCTCCTCCTCTGGCTACACCTTC | TRBJ1-2 | - | TRBV2 | -
CASSLLAGGLVDTQYF | TGTGCCAGCAGCTTACTAGCGGGGGGGCTAGTAGATACGCAGTATTTT | TRBJ2-3 | - | TRBV7-3 | TRBD2
CASSLTGNTEAFF | TGTGCCAGCAGTCTCACCGGGAACACTGAAGCTTTCTTT | TRBJ1-1 | - | TRBV27 | -
CASSSGRGESLGNEKLFF | TGTGCCAGCAGCTCGGGCAGGGGCGAATCCTTGGGTAATGAAAAACTGTTTTTT | TRBJ1-4 | - | TRBV13 | -
CASSTDRGNTEAFF | TGTGCCAGCAGTACGGACAGGGGGAACACTGAAGCTTTCTTT | TRBJ1-1 | few | TRBV6-5 | TRBD1
CASSSVGSGNTIYF | TGTGCCAGCAGCTCGGTCGGCTCTGGAAACACCATATATTTT | TRBJ1-3 | - | TRBV11-1 | -
CASPYEGACPYNSPLHF | TGTGCCAGCCCTTACGAAGGGGCGTGCCCCTATAATTCACCCCTCCACTTT | TRBJ1-6 | - | TRBV6-4 | -
CASSTLQGRGNTIYF | TGTGCCAGCAGTACCCTTCAGGGGCGGGGAAACACCATATATTTT | TRBJ1-3 | - | TRBV28 | -
CASSLKRTGGLEADTQYF | TGTGCCAGCAGCTTAAAACGGACAGGGGGCTTGGAGGCAGATACGCAGTATTTT | TRBJ2-3 | - | TRBV7-3 | TRBD1
CASKGGNQPQHF | TGTGCCAGCAAAGGGGGCAATCAGCCCCAGCATTTT | TRBJ1-5 | - | TRBV6-6 | -
CASSEGQMTFF | TGTGCCAGCAGCGAAGGACAGATGACTTTCTTT | TRBJ1-1 | - | TRBV6-1 | -
CASSIGGGGALIGETQYF | TGTGCCAGCAGCATCGGAGGCGGGGGGGCCTTAATCGGAGAGACCCAGTACTTC | TRBJ2-5 | - | TRBV9 | TRBD2